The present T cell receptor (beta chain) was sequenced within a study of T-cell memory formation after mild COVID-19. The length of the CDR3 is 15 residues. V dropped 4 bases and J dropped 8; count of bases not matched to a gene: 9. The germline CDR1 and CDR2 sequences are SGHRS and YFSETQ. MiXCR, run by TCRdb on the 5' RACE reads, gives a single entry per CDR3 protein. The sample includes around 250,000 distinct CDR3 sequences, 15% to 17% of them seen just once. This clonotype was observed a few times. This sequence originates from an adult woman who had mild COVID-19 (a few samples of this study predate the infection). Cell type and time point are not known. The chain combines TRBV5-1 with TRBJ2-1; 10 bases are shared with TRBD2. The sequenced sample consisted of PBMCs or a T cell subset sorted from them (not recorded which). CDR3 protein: CASSQPSGGRDEQFF. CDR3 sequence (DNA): TGCGCCAGCAGCCAACCTAGCGGGGGACGAGATGAGCAGTTCTTC.